The 30 T cell receptor beta chains reported below all come from one sample, sequenced in a study of beta chain features in type 1 diabetes. Study observations and caveats: Moderately but significantly shorter TCRB CDR3s were found in Type 1 diabetes patients in all four CD4+ subsets.

What was sequenced were expressed TCRB transcripts, since all of the isolated RNA had been reverse transcribed. Sequenced by immunoSEQ multiplex PCR; TCRdb stores in-frame clones only, minus some. The sample has about 260,000 clones, roughly 20% seen once. These TCRs are of unknown antigen specificity. Sequences were obtained from naive CD4+ T cells from blood. Source of these receptors: a woman between 40 and 55 years old with type 1 diabetes.

J is TRBJ1-1 and V is TRBV5-1; 7 positions match TRBD1. Germline V gene data show CDR1 as SGHRS and CDR2 as YFSETQ. The CDR3 totals 15 residues. The J segment lost 6 bases and the V segment lost 0 bases, leaving 8 bases of the junction unmatched. CDR3 sequence (DNA): TGCGCCAGCAGCTTGGACAGACAGGGAGTGGCTGAAGCTTTCTTT. This gives the protein CASSLDRQGVAEAFF.

The chain carries TRBV7-3 and TRBJ1-2; 7 positions match TRBD1. The CDR3 has 14 residues. The germline gives CDR1 SGHTA, CDR2 FQGTGA. V lost 3 bases to trimming and J lost 0 bases; unmatched junction nucleotides: 1. CDR3 nucleotide sequence: TGTGCCAGCAGCTTGACAGGGCCTAACTATGGCTACACCTTC. Translated: CASSLTGPNYGYTF.

The CDR3 coding sequence is TGTGCCAGCGGGACAGGGGGCTCCTACGAGCAGTACTTC. It codes for CASGTGGSYEQYF. The V gene is TRBV25-1, the J gene TRBJ2-7, with 11 bases fitting TRBD1. CDR1 is MGHDK and CDR2 is SYGVNS in the germline V gene. The trim removed 8 bases at V and 0 bases at J, leaving 0 bases unmatched. The CDR3 consists of 13 residues.

Of note for this clone: Other DNA variants within this sample encode the same CDR3. The chain carries TRBV5-1 and TRBJ2-2; D remains ambiguous. The CDR3 has 12 amino acids. V lost 4 bases and J 2 bases, leaving 3 bases between the germline ends. Germline V gene data show CDR1 as SGHRS and CDR2 as YFSETQ. Written as DNA, the CDR3 is TGCGCCAGCAGCCAAAACACCGGGGAGCTGTTTTTT. It specifies CASSQNTGELFF.

This clone was counted a few times. CDR3 region: CSVAGQGANNEQFF. CDR3 DNA: TGCAGCGTTGCGGGACAGGGGGCGAACAATGAGCAGTTCTTC. This chain links TRBV29-1 with TRBJ2-1, with 12 bases identical to TRBD1. The CDR3 totals 14 residues. V was pared by 4 bases and J by 5 bases, with 3 bases of the junction left unmatched. CDR1 is SQVTM, CDR2 ANQGSEA, per germline.

This clone was seen a handful of times. V usage is TRBV2 and J usage is TRBJ2-1, with 7 bases lining up with TRBD2. CDR3 length equals 15 residues. CDR1 SNHLY and CDR2 FYNNEI come from the germline V gene. Trimming at V came to 4 bases and at J to 7 bases, leaving 10 bases not matched to a gene. The CDR3 region is CASSGPRLAENEQFF. DNA for the CDR3: TGTGCCAGCAGTGGCCCCAGGCTAGCGGAAAATGAGCAGTTCTTC.

The V gene is TRBV30, the J gene TRBJ1-4; tentatively, D is TRBD1 (5 bases). V was clipped by 2 bases and J by 4 bases, with 8 bases between them. The CDR3 loop spans 13 amino acids. Per the germline V gene, CDR1 is GTSNPN and CDR2 is SVGIG (reference sequence). The CDR3: CAWSRQLNEKLFF. CDR3 sequence (DNA): TGTGCCTGGAGTAGACAGCTTAATGAAAAACTGTTTTTT.

The chain combines TRBV5-1 with TRBJ2-4, with 14 bases that match TRBD2. The CDR3 covers 14 residues. Trimming removed 6 bases from V and 9 bases from J; junction bases left unmatched: 5. Germline V CDR1 and CDR2: SGHRS, YFSETQ. CDR3 sequence (DNA): TGCGCCAGCACCCAAGGACTAGCGGGGGGCATTCAGTACTTC. Protein product: CASTQGLAGGIQYF.

CDR3 sequence reads: CASRGPGTGTLEQYF. The DNA of the CDR3 is TGTGCCAGTAGAGGTCCCGGGACAGGGACTTTAGAGCAGTACTTC. The chain has TRBV19 and TRBJ2-7; TRBD1 aligns across 9 bases. CDR1 is LNHDA and CDR2 is SQIVND in the germline V gene (reference sequence). The CDR3 extends over 15 amino acids. V was pared by 6 bases and J by 7 bases, with 13 bases of the junction left unmatched. The whole variable domain, remainder taken from reference TRBV19 and TRBJ2-7, is DGGITQSPKYLFRKEGQNVTLSCEQNLNHDAMYWYRQDPGQGLRLIYYSQIVNDFQKGDIAEGYSVSREKKESFPLTVTSAQKNPTAFYLCASRGPGTGTLEQYFGPGTRLTVT.

This chain links TRBV7-2 with TRBJ2-6; the match to TRBD1 covers 9 bases. The CDR3 totals 16 residues. CDR1 and CDR2 (germline): SGHTA, FQGNSA. With V trimmed by 5 bases and J by 4 bases, 6 bases remained unmatched. CDR3 DNA: TGTGCCAGCAGCATCTGGACAGGGGTCGGGGCCAACGTCCTGACTTTC. Its protein is CASSIWTGVGANVLTF.

This clone was seen only a few times. V usage is TRBV30 and J usage is TRBJ2-5; 8 nucleotides align to TRBD1. V dropped 3 bases and J dropped 3; count of bases not matched to a gene: 6. Germline V gene sequence: CDR1 GTSNPN, CDR2 SVGIG (reference sequence). The CDR3 has 14 residues. CDR3 sequence (DNA): TGTGCCTGGAGCGACAGGGGTGAGAAAGAGACCCAGTACTTC. Protein sequence: CAWSDRGEKETQYF.

CDR3 protein: CASSLEWGDTEAFF. The DNA for the CDR3 is TGCGCCAGCAGCTTGGAGTGGGGCGACACTGAAGCTTTCTTT. J is TRBJ1-1 and V is TRBV5-1; D may be TRBD1 (5 bases). V was shortened by 0 bases and J by 3 bases, with 9 bases between the two germline ends. The germline gives CDR1 SGHRS, CDR2 YFSETQ. This CDR3 is built from 14 residues.

This clone turned up a few times. This sequence joins TRBV7-2 and TRBJ2-5, with 7 bases aligning to TRBD2. Per germline, CDR1 SGHTA and CDR2 FQGNSA. The junction had 11 bases not matched to a gene; V was cut back by 5 bases and J by 5 bases. The CDR3 totals 15 residues. The CDR3, as DNA: TGTGCCAGCAGCCTGTCGCGGGGGAGCGCGGAGACCCAGTACTTC. Its protein is CASSLSRGSAETQYF.

This clone has just a few counts. This rearrangement joins TRBV18 to TRBJ2-1; D is ambiguous. This CDR3 spans 13 amino acids. Per the germline V gene, CDR1 is KGHSH and CDR2 is LQKENI. V was pared by 0 bases and J by 5 bases, with 5 bases between. In DNA form, the CDR3 reads TGTGCCAGCTCACCACCTGCGGACAATGAGCAGTTCTTC. Translated, it gives CASSPPADNEQFF.

CDR3 protein: CASSEIGQVNSPLHF. The CDR3 DNA sequence: TGTGCCAGCAGTGAAATAGGTCAGGTCAATTCACCCCTCCACTTT. The chain has TRBV2 and TRBJ1-6; D unclear. V was pared by 2 bases and J by 7 bases, with 12 bases between. There are 15 residues in the CDR3. The germline V gene has CDR1 SNHLY and CDR2 FYNNEI.

This clone was seen more than once but under ten times. The V call is TRBV2, the J call TRBJ2-1, with D possibly being TRBD1 (6 bases). Germline V gene sequence: CDR1 SNHLY, CDR2 FYNNEI. Trimming left V 5 bases short and J 6 bases short, with 8 bases between. The CDR3 contains 12 residues. CDR3: CASSLTGNEQFF. In nucleotides, the CDR3 is TGTGCCAGCAGTTTGACAGGCAATGAGCAGTTCTTC.

V gene TRBV7-2 combines with J gene TRBJ2-1, with D possibly being TRBD2 (5 bases). Trimming took 3 bases from V and 8 from J, leaving 8 bases between them. This CDR3 is built from 12 residues. Germline V CDR1 and CDR2: SGHTA, FQGNSA. The CDR3 sequence is CASSLGVYEQFF. The CDR3 nucleotides are TGTGCCAGCAGCTTGGGAGTTTATGAGCAGTTCTTC.

This clone was counted between two and nine times. This chain joins TRBV29-1 and TRBJ2-3, with 10 nucleotides matching TRBD2. The germline CDR1 and CDR2 sequences are SQVTM and ANQGSEA. The V and J ends lost 8 bases and 3 bases, in that order; junction bases with no gene match: 14. This CDR3 contains 16 residues. CDR3 in amino acids: CSFYLIAGGGTDTQYF. The CDR3 bases are TGCAGCTTCTACCTCATAGCGGGAGGCGGAACAGATACGCAGTATTTT.

V gene TRBV7-2 combines with J gene TRBJ2-3, with 7 nucleotides matching TRBD2. The CDR3 has 14 amino acids. The ends lost 4 bases at V and 2 bases at J; junction bases unmatched: 3. Germline loops: CDR1 SGHTA, CDR2 FQGNSA. Here the CDR3 DNA reads TGTGCCAGCAGCTGGGAGGGGACCACAGATACGCAGTATTTT. Protein: CASSWEGTTDTQYF.

This clone turned up a few times. The rearrangement uses TRBV18 and TRBJ2-1; D is possibly TRBD1 (6 bases). Per germline, CDR1 KGHSH and CDR2 LQKENI. CDR3 length equals 14 residues. Trimming left V 2 bases short and J 2 bases short, with 7 bases between. DNA of the CDR3: TGTGCCAGCTCACCAGGGGGCGCCTACAATGAGCAGTTCTTC. Translated: CASSPGGAYNEQFF.

This chain uses TRBV30 with TRBJ2-5, with D possibly matching TRBD2 (5 bases). This CDR3 region has 13 residues. Germline loops: CDR1 GTSNPN, CDR2 SVGIG (reference sequence). Between the trimmed V and J ends, which lost 2 bases and 1 base, there was a span of 8 bases. The CDR3 sequence: CAWSPAVQETQYF. In nucleotides, the CDR3 is TGTGCCTGGAGTCCAGCGGTCCAAGAGACCCAGTACTTC.

This rearrangement joins TRBV27 to TRBJ2-3; 13 bases map to TRBD2. V gave up 5 bases and J gave up 2 bases; unmatched junction bases: 10. The CDR3 runs 18 residues. CDR1 is MNHEY and CDR2 is SMNVEV in the germline V gene (reference sequence). CDR3: CASSPSRGLAGTTDTQYF. The CDR3 DNA sequence: TGTGCCAGCAGTCCATCCCGGGGACTAGCGGGGACCACAGATACGCAGTATTTT.

This chain connects TRBV18 to TRBJ2-7; D is ambiguous. V lost 3 bases to trimming and J lost 2 bases, with 11 bases between them. This CDR3 is built from 14 residues. Germline V gene data show CDR1 as KGHSH and CDR2 as LQKENI. The CDR3 loop reads CASSPERVTYEQYF. DNA of the CDR3: TGTGCCAGCTCACCGGAGCGAGTGACCTACGAGCAGTACTTC.

CDR3 in amino acids: CASSLNRDNEQFF. CDR3 sequence (DNA): TGTGCCAGCAGCTTAAACAGGGACAATGAGCAGTTCTTC. The genes are TRBV7-3 and TRBJ2-1, with D possibly TRBD1 on 6 matching bases. The CDR3 loop spans 13 amino acids. Trimming removed 1 base at V and 5 bases at J, with 6 bases between. CDR1 and CDR2 from the germline V gene are SGHTA and FQGTGA.

This clone came up a few times. This chain joins TRBV18 and TRBJ2-7; D gene uncertain. Trimming pared 5 bases from V and 7 bases from J, leaving 15 bases between. This CDR3 has 13 amino acids. Looked up from germline, CDR1 is KGHSH and CDR2 is LQKENI. This CDR3 reads CASSGGSTWEQYF. CDR3 DNA: TGTGCCAGCTCAGGCGGTTCTACCTGGGAGCAGTACTTC.

This clone showed up just a few times. The chain uses TRBV9 and TRBJ1-4, with D possibly TRBD1 on 6 matching bases. Per the germline V gene, CDR1 is SGDLS and CDR2 is YYNGEE. Trimming left V 5 bases short and J 4 bases short, with 21 bases between. This CDR3 region has 17 residues. The CDR3 spells CASSPRDTGSLNEKLFF. CDR3 bases: TGTGCCAGCAGTCCCCGGGACACAGGGTCACTTAATGAAAAACTGTTTTTT.

This clone was seen a handful of times. V gene TRBV30 combines with J gene TRBJ1-2; 11 nucleotides line up with TRBD1. Trimming cost V 5 bases and J 3 bases; bases outside gene matches: 5. Germline V CDR1 and CDR2: GTSNPN, SVGIG (reference sequence). The CDR3 spans 14 residues. CDR3 bases: TGTGCCTGGCGGGGACAGGGGGGACACTATGGCTACACCTTC. Translating it yields CAWRGQGGHYGYTF.

The chain is built from TRBV4-3 and TRBJ2-1; D possibly corresponds to TRBD2 (5 bases). V dropped 1 base and J dropped 8 bases, with 12 bases sitting between them. CDR1 and CDR2 from the germline V gene are LGHNA and YSLEER. CDR3 length: 14 residues. In DNA, the CDR3 is TGCGCCAGCAGCCAAGCGTCGGGATGGGATGAGCAGTTCTTC. Its translation is CASSQASGWDEQFF.

A few counts support this clone. The chain carries TRBV7-9 and TRBJ2-1; 8 bases agree with TRBD2. Germline CDR1 and CDR2: SEHNR and FQNEAQ (reference sequence). The CDR3 has 15 residues. Trimming at V came to 3 bases and at J to 7 bases, leaving 8 bases not matched to a gene. The CDR3, as DNA: TGTGCCAGCAGCTTCCTGTACGGGACTAGGAATGAGCAGTTCTTC. Translation: CASSFLYGTRNEQFF. The full variable domain, rest sourced from reference TRBV7-9 and TRBJ2-1, is DTGVSQNPRHKITKRGQNVTFRCDPISEHNRLYWYRQTLGQGPEFLTYFQNEAQLEKSRLLSDRFSAERPKGSFSTLEIQRTEQGDSAMYLCASSFLYGTRNEQFFGPGTRLTVL.

This rearrangement joins TRBV4-3 to TRBJ1-1; perhaps TRBD1 as D (6 bases). This CDR3 has 15 residues. Trimming took 3 bases from V and 2 from J, leaving 13 bases between them. Germline-derived CDR1 and CDR2 are LGHNA and YSLEER. DNA for the CDR3: TGCGCCAGCAGCCAGGGGGACATAAGAAACACTGAAGCTTTCTTT. As protein: CASSQGDIRNTEAFF.